These 3 T cell receptor beta chains share one sample of origin, sequenced in a study of response to subunit inactivated influenza vaccine. TCRdb reprocessed the RT-PCR reads via MiXCR and lists one record per CDR3 protein. The sample holds about 540,000 distinct CDR3 sequences, approximately 22% seen once. Separately, the same data were catalogued under a study of T cells expressing NK-cell markers. That study adds: What made the TCR beta cDNA was 5'RACE template switching with UMIs.

Sample: CD4+ T cells sorted from PBMCs, taken less than 13 days after vaccination. Receptors originate from a man in his forties or fifties who received an inactivated influenza vaccine.

The chain carries TRBV19 and TRBJ2-4; no definite D call. There are 13 residues in the CDR3. V was trimmed by 5 bases and J by 4 bases, leaving 9 bases between them. The germline V gene has CDR1 LNHDA and CDR2 SQIVND (reference sequence). This CDR3 reads CASSATLKNIQYF. CDR3 nucleotides: TGTGCCAGTAGTGCGACTCTTAAAAACATTCAGTACTTC.

There are many counts of this clonotype. The CDR3 is CASRSGTVNTGELFF. In nucleotides, the CDR3 is TGCGCCAGCAGATCCGGGACGGTGAACACCGGGGAGCTGTTTTTT. The chain combines TRBV5-1 with TRBJ2-2, with D perhaps matching TRBD1 or TRBD2 (5 bases each). The CDR3 length is 15 residues. The V and J ends lost 5 bases and 1 base respectively, with 12 bases between them. Germline V lookup: CDR1 SGHRS, CDR2 YFSETQ.

CDR3 sequence reads: CASSYSKQNGYTF. Here the CDR3 DNA reads TGTGCCAGCAGTTACTCGAAACAAAATGGCTACACCTTC. The V gene is TRBV6-2 or TRBV6-3, the J gene TRBJ1-2; D is uncertain. CDR3 length equals 13 residues. Germline CDR1 is MNHEY and CDR2 is SVGEGT. The ends were cut back, 0 bases at V and 6 bases at J, with 8 bases in the middle.